What follows describes a single T cell receptor beta chain. Antigen specificity is unknown. This record belongs to a study of response to subunit inactivated influenza vaccine. A single record per CDR3 protein comes from TCRdb applying MiXCR to the RT-PCR reads. The top ten clones hold over 10% of a sample with under 550,000 distinct CDR3 sequences, 7.5% to 8.5% of them seen once. Germline V gene sequence: CDR1 MNHEY, CDR2 SVGAGI. V was pared by 0 bases and J by 0 bases, with 12 bases between. This CDR3 comprises 17 residues. The study's findings and limits: Authors suggested that a seasonal influenza vaccination recruits few new T cells each time.

The V and J genes are TRBV6-5 and TRBJ2-1, with TRBD2 as a possible D gene (6 bases). This receptor was taken from a man aged 45-69 years who received an inactivated influenza vaccine. The material was PBMCs from blood, obtained approximately 25 months after vaccination. Here the CDR3 reads CASSYSILGGSYNEQFF. CDR3 bases: TGTGCCAGCAGTTACTCGATTCTGGGGGGCTCCTACAATGAGCAGTTCTTC.